The 32 T cell receptor beta chains below come from one sample, sequenced in a study of T cells in tumors and immune-related adverse events. Generated by immunoSEQ multiplex PCR, the TCRdb table keeps only in-frame clones and is missing some. The profile shows roughly 20,000 clones, approximately 90% of them singletons. Material: lymph node tissue, obtained from a patient treated with anti-PD-1 therapy. These receptors were taken from a female donor with metastatic renal cell carcinoma.

The chain employs TRBV18 and TRBJ2-7; D remains ambiguous. CDR3 length: 13 residues. CDR1 and CDR2 from the germline V gene are KGHSH and LQKENI. V lost 2 bases, J lost 6 bases, and 11 bases lay in between. In DNA, the CDR3 is TGTGCCAGCTCACCAAATGAGCGTAGCGAGCAGTACTTC. Amino acids: CASSPNERSEQYF.

The V and J genes are TRBV2 and TRBJ2-7; D gene uncertain. The V and J ends lost 4 bases and 4 bases respectively, with 14 bases between them. In germline, CDR1 is SNHLY, CDR2 FYNNEI. This CDR3 is 14 amino acids long. The CDR3 region is CASSVGKGWYEQYF. The DNA for the CDR3 is TGTGCCAGCAGTGTGGGGAAGGGTTGGTACGAGCAGTACTTC.

This sequence joins TRBV11-1 and TRBJ2-1; no clear D. Deletions cut 7 bases from V and 3 bases from J, with 13 bases between. The CDR3 is 14 residues long. Looked up from germline, CDR1 is SGHAT and CDR2 is FQDESV (reference sequence). The CDR3 here is CASIRGTDYNEQFF. CDR3 nucleotides: TGTGCCAGCATCCGTGGTACGGACTACAATGAGCAGTTCTTC.

V and J are TRBV18 and TRBJ1-2; TRBD1 matches at 8 bases. Trimming took 0 bases from V and 12 from J; bases not matched to a gene: 3. Germline CDR1 KGHSH, CDR2 LQKENI. The CDR3 runs to 12 residues. DNA for the CDR3: TGTGCCAGCTCACCACCACAGGGGGAAGACACCTTC. It specifies CASSPPQGEDTF.

V usage is TRBV6-6 and J usage is TRBJ2-2; 10 bases line up with TRBD2. CDR1 and CDR2 from the germline V gene are MNHNY and SVGAGI (reference sequence). The CDR3 runs to 16 residues. V trimming: 2 bases; J trimming: 7 bases; junction bases outside the gene matches: 7. The CDR3 is CASSYERGGRIGELFF. The CDR3 region has the DNA TGTGCCAGCAGTTACGAGCGGGGGGGCCGAATCGGGGAGCTGTTTTTT.

The chain uses TRBV5-1 and TRBJ2-1; no reliable D call. This CDR3 region has 13 residues. Germline values: CDR1 SGHRS, CDR2 YFSETQ. V lost 4 bases and J lost 5, with 10 bases in between. In DNA form, the CDR3 reads TGCGCCAGCAGCGAGCAGGCAGACAATGAGCAGTTCTTC. As protein: CASSEQADNEQFF.

As concerns this clone: An end of the junction differs from the germline gene, which may be a read error. The chain couples TRBV20-1 to TRBJ1-2, with 8 bases that match TRBD1. CDR1 is DFQATT, CDR2 SNEGSKA, per germline (reference sequence). CDR3 length equals 11 residues. CDR3 sequence reads: CSATHDRGRWF. CDR3 sequence (DNA): TGCAGTGCTACTCACGACAGGGGAAGATGGTTC.

This chain connects TRBV4-3 to TRBJ2-7, with TRBD2 matching 7 bases. CDR1 is LGHNA, CDR2 YSLEER, per germline. V was pared by 5 bases and J by 2 bases, with 6 bases of the junction left unmatched. This CDR3 comprises 14 residues. CDR3 bases: TGCGCCAGCAGCACATTAGCGGGCACCTACGAGCAGTACTTC. Translated: CASSTLAGTYEQYF.

This sequence joins TRBV30 and TRBJ1-5; maybe TRBD1 (5 bases). Germline lookup yields CDR1 GTSNPN and CDR2 SVGIG (reference sequence). Between the trimmed V and J ends, which lost 4 bases and 5 bases, there was a span of 12 bases. This CDR3 contains 13 residues. CDR3 sequence reads: CAWNHGTDQPQHF. The CDR3 coding sequence is TGTGCCTGGAACCACGGGACGGATCAGCCCCAGCATTTT.

V is TRBV19 and J is TRBJ2-4; D gene ambiguous. CDR3 length: 17 amino acids. Trimming removed 6 bases at V and 0 bases at J, with 18 bases between. Looked up from germline, CDR1 is LNHDA and CDR2 is SQIVND (reference sequence). CDR3: CASSLRVTVVAKNIQYF. The DNA of the CDR3 is TGTGCCAGTAGCCTCCGTGTGACGGTGGTAGCCAAAAACATTCAGTACTTC. The full variable domain, with the rest looked up from reference TRBV19 and TRBJ2-4, is DGGITQSPKYLFRKEGQNVTLSCEQNLNHDAMYWYRQDPGQGLRLIYYSQIVNDFQKGDIAEGYSVSREKKESFPLTVTSAQKNPTAFYLCASSLRVTVVAKNIQYFGAGTRLSVL.

The V and J genes are TRBV4-3 and TRBJ2-3; unclear D gene. The CDR3 consists of 13 residues. Germline V gene data show CDR1 as LGHNA and CDR2 as YSLEER. V dropped 4 bases and J dropped 9 bases, with 14 bases sitting between them. CDR3 in DNA: TGCGCCAGCAGCCCCGGTTCCGTTGACACGCAGTATTTT. Amino acids: CASSPGSVDTQYF.

The chain couples TRBV6-4 to TRBJ2-2, with 9 positions matching TRBD1. The junction had 4 bases not matched to a gene; V was cut back by 6 bases and J by 5 bases. The CDR3 is 14 amino acids. CDR1 and CDR2 from the germline V gene are MRHNA and SNTAGT. CDR3 nucleotides: TGTGCCAGCAGAGGACAGGGGAGAACCGGGGAGCTGTTTTTT. This encodes CASRGQGRTGELFF.

The gene calls are TRBV5-4 and TRBJ2-3; D is possibly TRBD2 (6 bases). The CDR3 has 14 amino acids. Trimming stripped 4 bases from V and 6 bases from J, with 15 bases between. Germline values: CDR1 SGHNT, CDR2 YYREEE (reference sequence). For the CDR3, the DNA is TGTGCCAGCAGCAGGCAGACTAGAAGGGATACGCAGTATTTT. This encodes CASSRQTRRDTQYF.

The rearrangement links TRBV6-1 to TRBJ1-1; TRBD1 agrees at 9 bases. The CDR3 sequence is 14 residues long. Germline V lookup: CDR1 MNHNS, CDR2 SASEGT. Trimming removed 6 bases from V and 0 bases from J; junction bases left unmatched: 2. Here the CDR3 DNA reads TGTGCCAGCAGACGACAGGGGGTGAACACTGAAGCTTTCTTT. Protein sequence: CASRRQGVNTEAFF.

The chain carries TRBV27 and TRBJ1-2; D might be TRBD1 (6 bases). With 2 bases removed from V and 7 bases from J, the gap between germline ends came to 11 bases. The germline gives CDR1 MNHEY, CDR2 SMNVEV (reference sequence). CDR3 length: 13 amino acids. CDR3 bases: TGTGCCAGCAGTTTAACAGGGCAAAGTGGCTACACCTTC. Encoded protein: CASSLTGQSGYTF.

This rearrangement joins TRBV2 to TRBJ1-1, with 7 bases identical to TRBD1. The CDR3 loop spans 12 amino acids. The trim removed 8 bases at V and 7 bases at J, leaving 7 bases unmatched. In germline, CDR1 is SNHLY, CDR2 FYNNEI. The CDR3 bases are TGTGCCAGCTGGGCCCAGGGGGTTGAAGCTTTCTTT. Translation gives CASWAQGVEAFF.

The chain carries TRBV6-5 and TRBJ2-7; 9 bases agree with TRBD2. Germline assignment: CDR1 MNHEY and CDR2 SVGAGI. The CDR3 loop spans 15 amino acids. The V segment lost 0 bases and the J segment 5 bases; nucleotides outside the gene matches: 5. As DNA, the CDR3 is TGTGCCAGCAGTTACTCGGGCGGGGGGGCTAACGAGCAGTACTTC. Translation gives CASSYSGGGANEQYF.

V is TRBV11-2 and J is TRBJ2-2, with TRBD1 identical over 8 bases. J was trimmed by 7 bases and V by 2 bases; bases with no gene match: 6. Germline-derived CDR1 and CDR2 are SGHAT and FQNNGV. The length of the CDR3 is 15 residues. The CDR3 is CASSLSQGVIGELFF. The CDR3 nucleotides are TGTGCCAGCAGCTTATCACAGGGGGTCATCGGGGAGCTGTTTTTT. The variable domain in full, completed from reference TRBV11-2 and TRBJ2-2, reads EAGVAQSPRYKIIEKRQSVAFWCNPISGHATLYWYQQILGQGPKLLIQFQNNGVVDDSQLPKDRFSAERLKGVDSTLKIQPAKLEDSAVYLCASSLSQGVIGELFFGEGSRLTVL.

This rearrangement joins TRBV6-1 to TRBJ1-2, with D hard to call. Looked up from germline, CDR1 is MNHNS and CDR2 is SASEGT. The CDR3 runs to 14 residues. V lost 0 bases, J lost 4 bases, and 9 bases lay in between. CDR3 in DNA: TGTGCCAGCAGTGAAGCGCTTCACACCTATGGCTACACCTTC. Translation gives CASSEALHTYGYTF.

This clone was recorded once. J is TRBJ2-2 and V is TRBV9; 10 nucleotides match TRBD2. CDR1 is SGDLS and CDR2 is YYNGEE in the germline V gene. The CDR3 is 18 residues long. Trimming removed 2 bases from V and 7 bases from J; junction bases left unmatched: 14. The DNA of the CDR3 is TGTGCCAGCAGCGTGGGGAGAAGACTAGCGGGTGGGGACGGGGAGCTGTTTTTT. Its translation: CASSVGRRLAGGDGELFF. Full variable domain (remainder filled in from reference TRBV9 and TRBJ2-2): DSGVTQTPKHLITATGQRVTLRCSPRSGDLSVYWYQQSLDQGLQFLIQYYNGEERAKGNILERFSAQQFPDLHSELNLSSLELGDSALYFCASSVGRRLAGGDGELFFGEGSRLTVL.

V and J are TRBV6-5 and TRBJ2-7; TRBD1 matches 9 bases. CDR1 and CDR2 from the germline V gene are MNHEY and SVGAGI. The CDR3 loop spans 15 amino acids. Trimming cost V 5 bases and J 4 bases; bases outside gene matches: 9. Here the CDR3 DNA reads TGTGCCAGCAGTACCCACGGGACAGGGAAATACGAGCAGTACTTC. Its translation: CASSTHGTGKYEQYF.

As DNA, the CDR3 is TGTGCCAGCACCAGACAGGGCGCTGAAGCTTTCTTT. Translation gives CASTRQGAEAFF. J is TRBJ1-1 and V is TRBV7-9; TRBD1 agrees at 7 bases. The CDR3 has 12 residues. After removal of 7 bases from V and 6 bases from J, the junction contained 5 bases not matched to a gene. Germline CDR1 is SEHNR and CDR2 is FQNEAQ (reference sequence). Variable domain in full (rest from reference TRBV7-9 and TRBJ1-1): DTGVSQNPRHKITKRGQNVTFRCDPISEHNRLYWYRQTLGQGPEFLTYFQNEAQLEKSRLLSDRFSAERPKGSFSTLEIQRTEQGDSAMYLCASTRQGAEAFFGQGTRLTVV.

The gene calls are TRBV5-1 and TRBJ2-7, with D tentatively TRBD1 (5 bases). The V end lost 1 base, the J end lost 3 bases, and 8 bases lay between the germline ends. This CDR3 has 13 residues. Germline loops: CDR1 SGHRS, CDR2 YFSETQ. The CDR3 loop reads CASSLSGIYEQYF. In DNA, the CDR3 is TGCGCCAGCAGCTTGTCAGGGATCTACGAGCAGTACTTC.

This clone came up once. The gene calls are TRBV27 and TRBJ1-2; 7 bases align to TRBD1. V gave up 5 bases and J gave up 5 bases; unmatched junction bases: 5. This CDR3 has 13 amino acids. CDR1 MNHEY and CDR2 SMNVEV come from the germline V gene (reference sequence). The CDR3 loop reads CASSVDRAYGYTF. The DNA of the CDR3 is TGTGCCAGCAGTGTCGACAGGGCGTATGGCTACACCTTC.

The V and J genes are TRBV5-4 and TRBJ2-7; 10 bases fit TRBD2. After removal of 1 base from V and 6 bases from J, the junction contained 10 bases not matched to a gene. The CDR3 sequence is 16 residues long. Germline CDR1 reads SGHNT; CDR2 reads YYREEE (reference sequence). This CDR3 reads CASSLFQTSGNFEQYF. Here the CDR3 DNA reads TGTGCCAGCAGCTTGTTTCAAACTAGCGGGAACTTCGAGCAGTACTTC. Full variable domain (remainder filled in from reference TRBV5-4 and TRBJ2-7): ETGVTQSPTHLIKTRGQQVTLRCSSQSGHNTVSWYQQALGQGPQFIFQYYREEENGRGNFPPRFSGLQFPNYSSELNVNALELDDSALYLCASSLFQTSGNFEQYFGPGTRLTVT.

This sequence joins TRBV4-2 and TRBJ2-1; a possible D gene is TRBD2 (5 bases). Germline V gene data show CDR1 as LGHNA and CDR2 as YNFKEQ. The CDR3 consists of 18 residues. V was cut by 0 bases and J by 0 bases, with 15 bases left in between. Here the CDR3 DNA reads TGTGCCAGCAGCCAAGATAGCCTCAGAAGCGGCTCCTACAATGAGCAGTTCTTC. This codes for CASSQDSLRSGSYNEQFF.

This chain uses TRBV30 with TRBJ2-7; tentatively, D is TRBD2 (5 bases). This CDR3 has 11 amino acids. With 3 bases removed from V and 6 bases from J, the gap between germline ends came to 9 bases. Looked up from germline, CDR1 is GTSNPN and CDR2 is SVGIG (reference sequence). CDR3 DNA sequence: TGTGCCTGGAGAGGACGGGGCGAGCAGTACTTC. It codes for CAWRGRGEQYF.

The chain has TRBV11-2 and TRBJ2-5; a weak D match, TRBD2 (6 bases). The germline V gene has CDR1 SGHAT and CDR2 FQNNGV. CDR3 length equals 14 residues. With 5 bases removed from V and 4 bases from J, the gap between germline ends came to 14 bases. The CDR3 protein is CASSPTRAGETQYF. The CDR3 region has the DNA TGTGCCAGCAGCCCCACTCGAGCGGGAGAGACCCAGTACTTC.

The chain employs TRBV19 and TRBJ2-7; tentatively, D is TRBD1 (6 bases). The V end was cut by 5 bases, the J end by 5 bases, with 10 bases between. Germline-derived CDR1 and CDR2 are LNHDA and SQIVND (reference sequence). CDR3 length: 12 residues. The CDR3 DNA follows: TGTGCCAGTAGTTCCCAGGGGAACGAGCAGTACTTC. This sequence encodes CASSSQGNEQYF.

The rearrangement uses TRBV5-6 and TRBJ1-2; the D gene is possibly TRBD1 (6 bases). Trimming took off 0 bases at V and 4 bases at J, with 13 bases between the two ends. This CDR3 has 15 amino acids. The germline V gene has CDR1 SGHDT and CDR2 YYEEEE. As DNA, the CDR3 is TGTGCCAGCAGCTTGGTGGCAGGAGGGGGCTATGGCTACACCTTC. This gives the protein CASSLVAGGGYGYTF.

This clone was detected a few times. The CDR3 region has the DNA TGCAGTGCCCTACTAGAGACCCAGTACTTC. Residues: CSALLETQYF. The chain couples TRBV20-1 to TRBJ2-5; D uncertain. The CDR3 spans 10 residues. The ends were cut back, 6 bases at V and 4 bases at J, with 6 bases in the middle. CDR1 and CDR2 (germline): DFQATT, SNEGSKA (reference sequence).

The rearrangement uses TRBV5-1 and TRBJ1-6; TRBD1 aligns across 7 bases. With V trimmed by 4 bases and J by 7 bases, 8 bases remained unmatched. The CDR3 length is 15 residues. Germline V gene sequence: CDR1 SGHRS, CDR2 YFSETQ. In DNA form, the CDR3 reads TGCGCCAGCAGCCGGGACAGCGGGACCAATTCACCCCTCCACTTT. Translation: CASSRDSGTNSPLHF. Using reference TRBV5-1 and TRBJ1-6 for the parts outside the CDR3, the full variable domain is KAGVTQTPRYLIKTRGQQVTLSCSPISGHRSVSWYQQTPGQGLQFLFEYFSETQRNKGNFPGRFSGRQFSNSRSEMNVSTLELGDSALYLCASSRDSGTNSPLHFGNGTRLTVT.